The next 28 T cell receptor beta chains were all read from a single sample in a study of tumor-infiltrating lymphocytes in primary liver carcinoma. Reverse transcription of around 500 ng total RNA with a constant-region primer produced TCR beta cDNA. Sequencing libraries for TCR beta derived from three nested multiplex PCR rounds that used slightly modified ARM-PCR. Use of TRBV1-TRBV30 forward primers with a C-beta reverse primer characterized the first two PCR rounds, which lasted about 10 cycles each. MiXCR, applied by TCRdb to the multiplex PCR reads, yields one record per CDR3 protein. This sample carries just under 95,000 distinct CDR3 sequences, around 68% of them seen once, and the ten largest clones take more than 25%. Unsorted bulk tissue (roughly 19-31 mg) underwent RNA and DNA co-extraction. Material for sequencing was tumor-adjacent normal liver tissue. The origin of the receptors is a middle-aged man with primary liver carcinoma and hepatitis B virus infection.

Points on this clonotype: A much more abundant neighbour one base away suggests this may be a read error. Here the CDR3 DNA reads TGTGTCAGCCGCGGGACTGAGCAGTTCTTC. Its translation is CVSRGTEQFF. The chain joins TRBV10-3 to TRBJ2-1, with D tentatively TRBD2 (6 bases). The CDR3 has 10 amino acids. Germline loops: CDR1 ENHRY, CDR2 SYGVKD.

Concerning this clonotype: Given a much more abundant clone one base away, this may be a read error. The V and J genes are TRBV13 and TRBJ2-7, with 9 nucleotides matching TRBD1. Germline V CDR1 and CDR2: PRHDT, FYEKMQ (reference sequence). The CDR3 contains 14 residues. V gave up 1 base and J gave up 3 bases; unmatched junction bases: 1. The CDR3 DNA is TGTGCCAGCAGCTTAGAGACAGGGGGCTACGAGCAGTACTTC. Translated, it gives CASSLETGGYEQYF.

This sequence joins TRBV5-1 and TRBJ2-5, with a tentative D call TRBD2 (6 bases). Trimming left V 10 bases short and J 4 bases short, with 17 bases between. The CDR3 spans 13 residues. Germline V gene data show CDR1 as SGHRS and CDR2 as YFSETQ. CDR3 DNA: TGCGCCGGCAATGAACGGGAGAGAGAGACCCAGTACTTC. Translation gives CAGNERERETQYF.

The chain uses TRBV6-1 and TRBJ2-2, with a tentative D call TRBD1 (6 bases). V lost 10 bases, J lost 9 bases, and 21 bases lay in between. CDR3 length: 14 residues. CDR1 MNHNS and CDR2 SASEGT come from the germline V gene. The CDR3 sequence is CANGESGETRELFF. For the CDR3, the DNA is TGTGCCAACGGTGAATCAGGGGAAACCAGGGAGCTGTTTTTT.

The chain couples TRBV14 to TRBJ1-4; the match to TRBD1 covers 8 bases. The germline gives CDR1 SGHDN, CDR2 FVKESK. The V gene end was trimmed by 7 bases and the J gene end by 8 bases; junction bases not matched to a gene: 12. This CDR3 has 15 amino acids. Written as DNA, the CDR3 is TGTGCCAGCAACCTCACAGGGGGGAATAACGAAAAACTGTTTTTT. This codes for CASNLTGGNNEKLFF.

This clonotype was counted at least ten times. Since the CDR3 does not end with the conserved phenylalanine or tryptophan, this likely comes from a read error. The DNA is left out, because the CDR3 cannot be placed on it with certainty; the CDR3 is given as TCRdb lists it. This chain connects TRBV5-5 to TRBJ1-4; the table's D call, TRBD1, was not checked against the DNA. The CDR3 has 9 amino acids, counting both end residues. Germline lookup yields CDR1 SGHKS and CDR2 YYEKEE (reference sequence). The CDR3 loop reads CASSHKGDL.

Comments on this clonotype: Without the conserved terminal phenylalanine or tryptophan, this CDR3 likely stems from a read error. No DNA is shown, since the ends of the CDR3 on it are uncertain; the CDR3 is the one TCRdb lists. The genes are TRBV29-1 and TRBJ2-5; the table's D call TRBD1 went unverified against the DNA. Germline CDR1 is SQVTM and CDR2 is ANQGSEA. The CDR3 is 13 amino acids in total, end residues counted. The CDR3 protein is CSVDEITGETQYL.

The rearrangement joins TRBV11-3 to TRBJ2-2; 10 positions agree with TRBD2. Germline V CDR1 and CDR2: SGHNT, YENEEA. V lost 6 bases to trimming and J lost 4 bases; unmatched junction nucleotides: 8. The CDR3 sequence is 16 residues long. CDR3 sequence (DNA): TGTGCCAGCAGTCCCACTAGCGGGACGAGCACCGGGGAGCTGTTTTTT. Protein: CASSPTSGTSTGELFF. The entire variable domain, with the rest obtained from reference TRBV11-3 and TRBJ2-2, is as follows: EAGVVQSPRYKIIEKKQPVAFWCNPISGHNTLYWYLQNLGQGPELLIRYENEEAVDDSQLPKDRFSAERLKGVDSTLKIQPAELGDSAVYLCASSPTSGTSTGELFFGEGSRLTVL.

On this clonotype itself: Germline is not matched at one junction end, which may reflect a read error. The chain has TRBV5-5 and TRBJ2-7; D is tentatively TRBD1 or TRBD2 (5 bases each). CDR3 length: 15 amino acids. The germline V gene encodes CDR1 SGHKS and CDR2 YYEKEE (reference sequence). The CDR3 reads CVSSLYAGTEGEQYF. Here the CDR3 DNA reads TGTGTCAGCAGCTTGTACGCAGGGACCGAGGGTGAACAGTACTTC.

The chain couples TRBV12-3 or TRBV12-4 to TRBJ2-7; D is possibly TRBD2 (6 bases). This CDR3 contains 12 residues. V was clipped by 5 bases and J by 11 bases, with 16 bases between them. The DNA for the CDR3 is TGTGCCAGCAGTGCACTAGCTTATGAGGAGTACTTC. It encodes CASSALAYEEYF.

As concerns this clonotype: One end of the junction is discordant with germline, which a read error may explain. The chain joins TRBV4-1 to TRBJ2-1; a possible D gene is TRBD2 (5 bases). The CDR3 is 15 residues long. Looked up from germline, CDR1 is MGHRA and CDR2 is YSYEKL. The CDR3 loop is CTSSQVSSSSGEQSF. In DNA form, the CDR3 reads TGCACCAGCAGCCAAGTTTCTAGCAGCTCTGGGGAGCAGTCCTTC.

To note about this clonotype: Possible read error: a much larger clone is one base away. The CDR3 sequence: CAISDSRGSAAQYF. CDR3 DNA: TGTGCCATCAGCGATTCCCGCGGGAGTGCGGCCCAGTACTTC. The chain carries TRBV10-3 and TRBJ2-5; 7 bases are a match to TRBD2. CDR1 and CDR2 (germline): ENHRY, SYGVKD. J gave up 9 bases and V 6 bases, and 13 bases lay outside the gene matches. The CDR3 is 14 amino acids.

This clonotype showed up many times. V is TRBV5-4 and J is TRBJ2-5, with 10 bases lining up with TRBD2. CDR1 and CDR2 (germline): SGHNT, YYREEE (reference sequence). Trimming took 3 bases from V and 5 from J; bases not matched to a gene: 7. The CDR3 runs to 15 residues. This CDR3 reads CASSSPSGGGETQYF. CDR3 bases: TGTGCCAGCAGCTCCCCCAGCGGGGGGGGGGAGACCCAGTACTTC.

Of note for this clonotype: Given the absence of the conserved phenylalanine or tryptophan at the CDR3 end, a read error is likely. The rearrangement uses TRBV29-1 and TRBJ1-1; tentative D call: TRBD1 (5 bases). CDR3 size: 13 residues. CDR1 and CDR2 (germline): SQVTM, ANQGSEA. CDR3 DNA: TGCAGCGCCTCCAGGGACGGGTCCACTGGAGCTTTCATT. Translated, it gives CSASRDGSTGAFI.

Comment on this clonotype: Its ends do not fully match the called genes, so a read error is possible. V gene TRBV11-2 combines with J gene TRBJ2-2; TRBD1 aligns across 9 bases. The germline V gene has CDR1 SGHAT and CDR2 FQNNGV. The CDR3 consists of 17 residues. The CDR3 reads CDSNFDRDRVGTGELFF. CDR3 nucleotide sequence: TGTGACAGCAACTTTGATCGGGACAGGGTCGGCACCGGAGAGCTGTTTTTT.

As concerns this clonotype: A much larger clonotype is one base distant, so this may be a read error. The chain couples TRBV6-1 to TRBJ1-2; no reliable D call. Germline CDR1 reads MNHNS; CDR2 reads SASEGT. This CDR3 has 15 amino acids. V lost 10 bases, J lost 8 bases, and 26 bases lay in between. The CDR3 sequence is CANVSHYSSLGGYTF. In nucleotides, the CDR3 is TGTGCCAACGTCTCCCACTACAGTTCCCTTGGCGGCTACACCTTC.

The CDR3 coding sequence is TGTGCCAGCAGCTCGTCGCGGCAGCCCCAGTATTTT. This sequence encodes CASSSSRQPQYF. The rearrangement uses TRBV11-2 and TRBJ1-5; D gene unclear. Judging by the DNA end, TRBJ2-3 fits better; the J call may be wrong. CDR1 SGHAT and CDR2 FQNNGV come from the germline V gene. The CDR3 totals 12 residues.

Details on this clonotype: At one boundary the junction diverges from the germline segment, which might be a read error. The chain uses TRBV6-5 and TRBJ2-7, with D unclear. The germline gives CDR1 MNHEY, CDR2 SVGAGI. The CDR3 is 12 amino acids. The CDR3 DNA reads TGTGCCAGCAGTAACGGGCAGTACGAGCACTACTTC. Translated: CASSNGQYEHYF.

This clonotype was seen a handful of times. This may come from a read error, since a much larger clone is one base off. The chain uses TRBV6-6 and TRBJ1-4; D is possibly TRBD1 (5 bases). CDR3 length: 10 amino acids. Trimming cost V 9 bases and J 11 bases, with 10 bases left between them. Looked up from germline, CDR1 is MNHNY and CDR2 is SVGAGI (reference sequence). DNA of the CDR3: TGTGCCAGTCTCGGGGGGAAACTGTTTTTT. Protein: CASLGGKLFF.

In the case of this clonotype: An end of the junction differs from the germline gene, which may be a read error. The rearrangement uses TRBV7-9 and TRBJ2-3, with unresolved D. There are 13 residues in the CDR3. Germline V gene data show CDR1 as SEHNR and CDR2 as FQNEAQ (reference sequence). The CDR3 loop reads CVSSFQLTDTQYF. CDR3 nucleotides: TGTGTCAGCAGCTTCCAGCTTACAGATACGCAGTATTTT.

To note about this clonotype: The junction and the germline gene differ at one end; a read error may be behind it. This chain uses TRBV6-5 with TRBJ2-1; possibly TRBD1 for D (6 bases). The germline CDR1 and CDR2 sequences are MNHEY and SVGAGI. This CDR3 comprises 13 residues. This chain's CDR3 is CVSSPTGNNEEFF. The CDR3, as DNA: TGTGTCAGCAGCCCAACAGGGAACAATGAGGAGTTCTTC.

In its sample, this clonotype was seen a few times. A clone one base away is much larger, so this may be a read error. This rearrangement joins TRBV6-5 to TRBJ2-1; no clear D. This CDR3 has 14 residues. Germline V gene data show CDR1 as MNHEY and CDR2 as SVGAGI. The CDR3 loop is CASSSLSNYIEQFF. The DNA for the CDR3 is TGTGCCAGCTCTAGTCTATCCAACTACATTGAGCAGTTCTTC.

This clonotype was counted at least ten times. With a much larger clone just one base away, this may be a read error. V and J are TRBV5-4 and TRBJ2-1; D is unresolved. CDR1 SGHNT and CDR2 YYREEE come from the germline V gene (reference sequence). The length of the CDR3 is 12 residues. CDR3 amino acids: CTSSVGFDEQFF. The CDR3 DNA sequence: TGTACCAGCAGCGTAGGTTTCGATGAGCAGTTCTTC. The variable domain in full, with the rest retrieved from reference TRBV5-4 and TRBJ2-1, is ETGVTQSPTHLIKTRGQQVTLRCSSQSGHNTVSWYQQALGQGPQFIFQYYREEENGRGNFPPRFSGLQFPNYSSELNVNALELDDSALYLCTSSVGFDEQFFGPGTRLTVL.

The chain carries TRBV28 and TRBJ1-5; D gene uncertain. Germline assignment: CDR1 MDHEN and CDR2 SYDVKM. With 2 bases removed from V and 7 bases from J, the gap between germline ends came to 18 bases. The CDR3 runs to 16 residues. CDR3 region: CASSLGSEGIKQPQHF. Written as DNA, the CDR3 is TGTGCCAGCAGTTTAGGCTCGGAAGGGATCAAACAGCCCCAGCATTTT.

J is TRBJ2-7 and V is TRBV21-1; the table gives TRBD1 as D, unverified against the DNA. TRBV21-1 is flagged as a pseudogene. The CDR3 consists of 16 residues. The DNA of the CDR3 is TGTGCCAGCAGCAATGACCGGGGGACAGACCTTAAGGAGCAGTACTTC. It codes for CASSNDRGTDLKEQYF.

The chain employs TRBV11-2 and TRBJ2-7; 8 bases line up with TRBD2. Trimming removed 1 base from V and 11 bases from J; junction bases left unmatched: 16. The CDR3 covers 16 residues. CDR1 and CDR2 from the germline V gene are SGHAT and FQNNGV. CDR3 sequence: CASSLAPSGRSYDKYF. DNA of the CDR3: TGTGCCAGCAGCTTAGCACCTAGCGGGCGCTCCTACGATAAGTACTTC.

This sequence joins TRBV5-4 and TRBJ2-3; 7 bases align to TRBD1. V trimming: 4 bases; J trimming: 8 bases; junction bases outside the gene matches: 7. Germline values: CDR1 SGHNT, CDR2 YYREEE (reference sequence). The CDR3 spans 13 residues. Here the CDR3 DNA reads TGTGCCAGCAGCAAAACAGGGGTGGGTACGCAGTATTTT. Residues: CASSKTGVGTQYF.

Of note for this clonotype: The conserved final phenylalanine or tryptophan is absent from the CDR3, which likely points to a read error. The V and J genes are TRBV10-3 and TRBJ2-3; 7 bases map to TRBD1. CDR3 size: 14 residues. Germline V gives CDR1 ENHRY, CDR2 SYGVKD. The CDR3 loop reads CGISDRAGTDTQYV. Written as DNA, the CDR3 is TGTGGCATCAGCGACAGGGCTGGCACAGATACGCAGTATGTT.